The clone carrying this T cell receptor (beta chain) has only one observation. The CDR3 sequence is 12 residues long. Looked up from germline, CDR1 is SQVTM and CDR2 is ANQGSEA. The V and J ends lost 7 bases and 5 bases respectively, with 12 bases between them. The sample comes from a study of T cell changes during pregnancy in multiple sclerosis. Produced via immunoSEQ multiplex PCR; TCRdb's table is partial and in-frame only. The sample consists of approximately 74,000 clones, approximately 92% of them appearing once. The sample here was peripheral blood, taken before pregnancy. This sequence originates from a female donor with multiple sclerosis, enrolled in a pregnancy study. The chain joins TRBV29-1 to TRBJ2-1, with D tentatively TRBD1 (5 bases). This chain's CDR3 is CSASQGNNEQFF. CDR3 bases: TGCAGCGCCTCCCAGGGTAACAATGAGCAGTTCTTC.